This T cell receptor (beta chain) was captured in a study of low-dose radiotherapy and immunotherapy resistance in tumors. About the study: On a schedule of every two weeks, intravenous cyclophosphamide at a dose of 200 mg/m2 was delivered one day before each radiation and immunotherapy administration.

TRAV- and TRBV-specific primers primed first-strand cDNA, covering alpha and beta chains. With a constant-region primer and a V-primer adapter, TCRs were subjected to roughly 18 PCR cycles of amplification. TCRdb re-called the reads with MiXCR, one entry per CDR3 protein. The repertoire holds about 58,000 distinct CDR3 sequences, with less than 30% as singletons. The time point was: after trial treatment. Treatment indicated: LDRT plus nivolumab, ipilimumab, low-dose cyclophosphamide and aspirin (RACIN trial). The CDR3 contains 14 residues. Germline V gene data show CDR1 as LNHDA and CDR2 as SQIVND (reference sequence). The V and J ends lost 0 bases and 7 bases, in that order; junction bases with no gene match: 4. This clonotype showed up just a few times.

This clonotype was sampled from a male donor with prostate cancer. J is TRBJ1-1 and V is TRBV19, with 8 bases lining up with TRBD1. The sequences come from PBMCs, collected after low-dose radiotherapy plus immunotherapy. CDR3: CASSIDTGTGEAFF. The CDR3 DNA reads TGTGCCAGTAGTATAGATACCGGGACAGGTGAAGCTTTCTTT.